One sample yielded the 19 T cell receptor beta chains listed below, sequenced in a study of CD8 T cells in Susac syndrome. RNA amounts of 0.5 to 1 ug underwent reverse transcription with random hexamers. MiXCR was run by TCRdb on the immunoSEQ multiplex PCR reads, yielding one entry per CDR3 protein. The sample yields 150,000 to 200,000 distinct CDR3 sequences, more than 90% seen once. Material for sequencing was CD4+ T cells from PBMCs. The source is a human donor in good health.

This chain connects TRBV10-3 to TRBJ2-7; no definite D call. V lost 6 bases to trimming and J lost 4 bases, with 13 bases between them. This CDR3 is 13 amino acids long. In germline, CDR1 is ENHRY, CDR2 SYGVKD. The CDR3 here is CAISQQDGYEQYF. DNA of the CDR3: TGTGCCATCAGCCAGCAGGACGGGTACGAGCAGTACTTC.

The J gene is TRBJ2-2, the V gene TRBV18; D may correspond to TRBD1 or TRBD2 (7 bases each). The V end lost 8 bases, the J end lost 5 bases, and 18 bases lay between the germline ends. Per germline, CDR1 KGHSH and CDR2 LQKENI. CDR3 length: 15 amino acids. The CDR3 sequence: CASGGTAGSTGELFF. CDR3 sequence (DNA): TGTGCCAGCGGGGGGACAGCGGGATCGACCGGGGAGCTGTTTTTT.

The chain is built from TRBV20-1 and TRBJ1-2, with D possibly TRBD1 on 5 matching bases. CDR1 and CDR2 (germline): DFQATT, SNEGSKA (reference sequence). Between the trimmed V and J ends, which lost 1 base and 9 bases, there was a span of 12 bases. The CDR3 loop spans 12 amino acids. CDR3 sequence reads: CSARAGGSSYTF. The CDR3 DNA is TGCAGTGCTAGAGCCGGGGGGTCCAGCTACACCTTC.

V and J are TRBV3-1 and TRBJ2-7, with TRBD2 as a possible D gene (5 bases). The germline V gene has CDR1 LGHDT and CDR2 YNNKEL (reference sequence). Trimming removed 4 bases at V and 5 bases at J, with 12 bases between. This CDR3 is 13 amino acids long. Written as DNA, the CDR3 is TGTGCCAGCAGCCTAGGGCGGGCGGACGAGCAGTACTTC. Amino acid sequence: CASSLGRADEQYF.

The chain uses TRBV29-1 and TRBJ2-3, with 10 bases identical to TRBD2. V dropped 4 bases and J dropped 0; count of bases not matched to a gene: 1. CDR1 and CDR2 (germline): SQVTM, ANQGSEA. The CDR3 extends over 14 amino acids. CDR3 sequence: CSVVSGGSTDTQYF. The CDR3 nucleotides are TGCAGCGTTGTTAGCGGGGGGAGCACAGATACGCAGTATTTT.

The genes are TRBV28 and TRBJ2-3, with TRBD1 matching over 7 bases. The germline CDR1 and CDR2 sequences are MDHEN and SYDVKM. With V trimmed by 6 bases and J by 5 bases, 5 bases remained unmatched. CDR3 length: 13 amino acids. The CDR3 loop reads CASRQGIIDTQYF. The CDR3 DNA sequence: TGTGCCAGCAGACAGGGGATAATAGATACGCAGTATTTT.

CDR3 bases: TGTGCCAGCAGCGGCCAGGCGGAGACCCAGTACTTC. Its translation is CASSGQAETQYF. The V gene is TRBV9, the J gene TRBJ2-5, with D uncertain. V was cut by 3 bases and J by 5 bases, with 8 bases left in between. The germline CDR1 and CDR2 sequences are SGDLS and YYNGEE. The CDR3 is 12 amino acids.

The CDR3 bases are TGTGCCAGCAGGTATTCCGGGCCCCAGCCCCAGCATTTT. It codes for CASRYSGPQPQHF. V is TRBV28 and J is TRBJ1-5; D remains unclear. CDR3 length: 13 amino acids. The V and J ends lost 6 bases and 7 bases respectively, with 13 bases between them. Germline assignment: CDR1 MDHEN and CDR2 SYDVKM.

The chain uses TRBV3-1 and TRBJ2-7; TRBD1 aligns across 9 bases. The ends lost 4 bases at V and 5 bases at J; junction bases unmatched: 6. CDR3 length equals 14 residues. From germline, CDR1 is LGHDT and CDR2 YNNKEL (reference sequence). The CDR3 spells CASSRRDRVNEQYF. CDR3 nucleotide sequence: TGTGCCAGCAGCCGCCGGGACAGGGTCAACGAGCAGTACTTC.

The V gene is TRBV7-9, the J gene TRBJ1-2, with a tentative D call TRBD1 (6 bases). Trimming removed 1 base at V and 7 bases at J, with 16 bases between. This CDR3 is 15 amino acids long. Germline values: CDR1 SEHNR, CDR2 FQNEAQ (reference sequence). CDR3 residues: CASSLVPGQMGGYTF. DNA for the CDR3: TGTGCCAGCAGCTTAGTTCCGGGACAAATGGGTGGCTACACCTTC.

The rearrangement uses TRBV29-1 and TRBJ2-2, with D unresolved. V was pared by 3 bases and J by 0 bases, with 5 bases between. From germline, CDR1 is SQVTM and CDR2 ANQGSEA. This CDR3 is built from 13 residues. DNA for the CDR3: TGCAGCGTTGACTGGACGAACACCGGGGAGCTGTTTTTT. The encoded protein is CSVDWTNTGELFF.

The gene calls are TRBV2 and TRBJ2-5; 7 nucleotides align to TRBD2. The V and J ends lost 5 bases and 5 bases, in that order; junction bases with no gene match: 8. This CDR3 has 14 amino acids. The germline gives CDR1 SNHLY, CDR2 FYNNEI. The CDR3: CASSQTSSGETQYF. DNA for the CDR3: TGTGCCAGCAGTCAGACTAGCTCCGGGGAGACCCAGTACTTC.

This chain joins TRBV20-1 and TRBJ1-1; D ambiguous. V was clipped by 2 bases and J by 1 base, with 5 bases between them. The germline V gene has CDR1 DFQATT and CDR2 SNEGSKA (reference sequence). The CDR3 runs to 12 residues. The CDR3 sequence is CSARLKNTEAFF. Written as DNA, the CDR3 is TGCAGTGCTAGACTGAAGAACACTGAAGCTTTCTTT.

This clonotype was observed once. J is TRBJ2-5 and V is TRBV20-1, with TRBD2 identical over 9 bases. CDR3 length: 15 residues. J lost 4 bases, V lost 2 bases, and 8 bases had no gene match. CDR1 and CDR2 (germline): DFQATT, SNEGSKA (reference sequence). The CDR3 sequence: CSARRSSGGTETQYF. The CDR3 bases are TGCAGTGCTAGACGGTCAAGCGGGGGGACAGAGACCCAGTACTTC.

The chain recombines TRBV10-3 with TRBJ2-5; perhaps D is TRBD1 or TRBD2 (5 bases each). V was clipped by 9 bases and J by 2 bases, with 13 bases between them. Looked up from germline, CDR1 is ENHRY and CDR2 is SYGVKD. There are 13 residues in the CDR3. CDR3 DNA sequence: TGTGCCATTTCGGGACGGAATCAAGAGACCCAGTACTTC. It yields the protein CAISGRNQETQYF.

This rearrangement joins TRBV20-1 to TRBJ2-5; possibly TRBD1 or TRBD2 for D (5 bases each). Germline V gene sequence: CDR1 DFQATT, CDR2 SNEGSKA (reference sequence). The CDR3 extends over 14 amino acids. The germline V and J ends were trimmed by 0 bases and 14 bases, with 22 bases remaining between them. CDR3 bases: TGCAGTGCTAGAGACCCCCTGGCCGGGACCCACCCCTACTTC. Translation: CSARDPLAGTHPYF.

The CDR3 is CSAETGLQAFF. The CDR3 coding sequence is TGCAGTGCTGAAACCGGGCTTCAAGCTTTCTTT. V gene TRBV20-1 combines with J gene TRBJ1-1; no reliable D call. Germline V lookup: CDR1 DFQATT, CDR2 SNEGSKA (reference sequence). Trimming took off 5 bases at V and 9 bases at J, with 13 bases between the two ends. The CDR3 runs 11 residues.

DNA for the CDR3: TGTGCCTCGCTCCCCCGGACAAAGAACACTGAAGCTTTCTTT. It encodes CASLPRTKNTEAFF. V is TRBV30 and J is TRBJ1-1; D may be TRBD1 (5 bases). This CDR3 spans 14 amino acids. Germline CDR1 reads GTSNPN; CDR2 reads SVGIG (reference sequence). With 7 bases removed from V and 1 base from J, the gap between germline ends came to 16 bases.

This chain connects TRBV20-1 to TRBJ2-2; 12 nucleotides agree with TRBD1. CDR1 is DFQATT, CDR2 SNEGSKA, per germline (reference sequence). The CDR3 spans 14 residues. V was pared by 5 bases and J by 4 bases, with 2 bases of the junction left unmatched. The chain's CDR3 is CSARDRGLTGELFF. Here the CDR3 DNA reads TGCAGTGCTCGGGACAGGGGGCTCACCGGGGAGCTGTTTTTT.